This T cell receptor beta chain stems from a study of early T cells in non-severe SARS-CoV-2 infection. As for the study in general: Chains were not paired, and sequencing was done on bulk RNA from unsorted whole blood.

TCRdb recomputed calls from the 5' RACE reads with MiXCR, one row per CDR3 protein. The repertoire holds 35,000 to 45,000 distinct CDR3 sequences, 5% to 6.5% seen once, with around 7.7% in the top ten. This clonotype was counted at least ten times. The target antigen is unknown. General study results and limits: Sequences matched to VDJdb favored anti-spike CD8 responses, while private and CD4 specificities were missed.

J gave up 4 bases and V 8 bases, and 9 bases lay outside the gene matches. From germline, CDR1 is DFQATT and CDR2 SNEGSKA (reference sequence). This CDR3 is 13 amino acids long. This chain joins TRBV20-1 and TRBJ1-2, with TRBD1 matching 8 bases. This sequence originates from an adult who was a healthcare worker with PCR-confirmed SARS-CoV-2 infection or an uninfected control (not recorded which). Sequences were derived from whole blood, sampled at baseline. The CDR3 region has the DNA TGCAGTACTAATAGCGGACAGGGCTATGGCTACACCTTC. It codes for CSTNSGQGYGYTF.